This T cell receptor beta chain is drawn from a study of blood T cell repertoires in COVID-19. Study overall: Sites across the United States, Italy and Spain contributed samples from acute and convalescent COVID-19. In each case, the material was cDNA or gDNA derived from T cells, B-cell-depleted T cells, or PBMCs.

The V segment lost 3 bases and the J segment 6 bases; nucleotides outside the gene matches: 5. This CDR3 contains 14 residues. Germline CDR1 SGHDT, CDR2 YYEEEE. As handled by the study authors: It was from reference gene primer amplification that nucleated cell counts were estimated. Assay: immunoSEQ multiplex PCR; the TCRdb copy retains only in-frame clones and omits some. V and J calls plus clone size are reproduced from that table; the DNA served to infer D and trimming. The sample consists of around 150,000 clones, roughly 93% of them appearing once. The sequenced material came from peripheral blood. This clonotype was sampled from a man between 18 and 35 years old with acute or convalescent COVID-19. The chain combines TRBV5-6 with TRBJ2-2; 7 bases map to TRBD1. CDR3 nucleotide sequence: TGTGCCAGCAGCTCGACAGGGTTGGCCGGGGAGCTGTTTTTT. Residues: CASSSTGLAGELFF.